The 29 T cell receptor beta chains listed next were all sequenced from one sample in a study of response to subunit inactivated influenza vaccine. MiXCR was run by TCRdb on the RT-PCR reads, yielding one entry per CDR3 protein. The sample carries around 530,000 distinct CDR3 sequences, more than 15% recorded once. Sequenced here: CD4+ T cells sorted from PBMCs, sampled 23 to 25 months after vaccination. The receptors derive from a man between 50 and 69 years old who received an inactivated influenza vaccine.

This chain joins TRBV19 and TRBJ2-6, with TRBD1 matching 7 bases. V trimming: 9 bases; J trimming: 0 bases; junction bases outside the gene matches: 8. The CDR3 is 16 amino acids. Germline CDR1 and CDR2: LNHDA and SQIVND (reference sequence). As DNA, the CDR3 is TGTGCCAGCGCCGGGACAGTATTCTCTGGGGCCAACGTCCTGACTTTC. This encodes CASAGTVFSGANVLTF.

This clonotype was counted between two and nine times. This chain uses TRBV4-3 with TRBJ2-1, with TRBD2 as a possible D gene (6 bases). Deletions cut 1 base from V and 6 bases from J, with 16 bases between. This CDR3 is 16 amino acids long. CDR1 is LGHNA, CDR2 YSLEER, per germline. The CDR3: CASSQGGGRRGNEQFF. CDR3 in DNA: TGCGCCAGCAGCCAAGGTGGTGGGAGGAGGGGCAATGAGCAGTTCTTC.

This clonotype came up many times. The CDR3 coding sequence is TGTGCCAGCAGCCAAGATTGGGCAGGGAAATCACCCCTCCACTTT. Translating gives CASSQDWAGKSPLHF. The V call is TRBV3-1, the J call TRBJ1-6, with D possibly TRBD1 on 5 matching bases. Trimming shortened V by 0 bases and J by 10 bases, and 13 bases separated the two germline ends. Germline V lookup: CDR1 LGHDT, CDR2 YNNKEL (reference sequence). This CDR3 contains 15 residues.

V and J are TRBV6-1 and TRBJ2-7, with 8 bases aligning to TRBD2. The CDR3 covers 15 residues. Germline CDR1 is MNHNS and CDR2 is SASEGT. The V gene end was trimmed by 5 bases and the J gene end by 1 base; junction bases not matched to a gene: 7. Written as DNA, the CDR3 is TGTGCCAGCAGTAATAGCGGGGCTCCGTCCTACGAGCAGTACTTC. This codes for CASSNSGAPSYEQYF.

In this sample, this clonotype turned up once. This chain connects TRBV7-6 to TRBJ1-2; 10 bases are a match to TRBD1. V shed 0 bases, J shed 8 bases, and the junction held 6 bases outside the gene matches. CDR3 size: 15 residues. The germline gives CDR1 SGHVS, CDR2 FNYEAQ. CDR3 sequence: CASSLAGTGVGGYTF. The CDR3, as DNA: TGTGCCAGCAGCTTAGCCGGGACAGGGGTTGGGGGCTACACCTTC. Full variable domain (outside the CDR3, taken from reference TRBV7-6 and TRBJ1-2): GAGVSQSPRYKVTKRGQDVALRCDPISGHVSLYWYRQALGQGPEFLTYFNYEAQQDKSGLPNDRFSAERPEGSISTLTIQRTEQRDSAMYRCASSLAGTGVGGYTFGSGTRLTVV.

This clonotype was detected a few times. This sequence joins TRBV5-1 and TRBJ2-7; tentatively, D is TRBD1 (5 bases). V was pared by 4 bases and J by 1 base, with 6 bases between. This CDR3 contains 12 residues. CDR1 SGHRS and CDR2 YFSETQ come from the germline V gene. The CDR3: CASSGASYEQYF. CDR3 coding DNA: TGCGCCAGCAGCGGGGCATCCTACGAGCAGTACTTC.

This clonotype turned up a few times. The V call is TRBV5-6, the J call TRBJ2-1, with TRBD2 matching over 9 bases. V dropped 6 bases and J dropped 6; count of bases not matched to a gene: 16. The CDR3 runs to 17 residues. CDR1 SGHDT and CDR2 YYEEEE come from the germline V gene. The CDR3 DNA reads as TGTGCCAGCACCACCCTCCCCCGCGGGGGGGCGGGCAATGAGCAGTTCTTC. This encodes CASTTLPRGGAGNEQFF.

This clonotype was counted only a few times. The germline gene is not matched at one end of the junction; a read error may be the cause. CDR3 DNA: TGCGCCAGCAGCCAAGATTGGGCAGCTAGCACAGATACGCAGTATTTT. Its protein product is CASSQDWAASTDTQYF. This chain uses TRBV4-2 with TRBJ2-3; D is undetermined. The CDR3 is 16 amino acids. Germline CDR1 is LGHNA and CDR2 is YNFKEQ.

This clonotype was observed many times. The rearrangement joins TRBV4-1 to TRBJ2-5; no reliable D call. The CDR3 totals 13 residues. Trimming took off 1 base at V and 4 bases at J, with 7 bases between the two ends. CDR1 is MGHRA and CDR2 is YSYEKL in the germline V gene. CDR3 nucleotide sequence: TGCGCCAGCAGCCAAGGGAGACTAGAGACCCAGTACTTC. The encoded protein is CASSQGRLETQYF.

This clonotype was picked up many times. The J gene is TRBJ2-3, the V gene TRBV12-3 or TRBV12-4; 10 bases agree with TRBD2. This CDR3 has 19 residues. J lost 1 base, V lost 3 bases, and 13 bases had no gene match. The CDR3 nucleotides are TGTGCCAGCAGTTTTTTTCCTAGCGGGAGACGGGATCGCACAGATACGCAGTATTTT. Protein sequence: CASSFFPSGRRDRTDTQYF.

The V gene is TRBV6-1, the J gene TRBJ2-7, with D possibly TRBD1 on 6 matching bases. There are 12 residues in the CDR3. Per the germline V gene, CDR1 is MNHNS and CDR2 is SASEGT. V was cut by 10 bases and J by 6 bases, with 16 bases left in between. The CDR3 sequence is CATSGTSSEQYF. DNA for the CDR3: TGTGCCACCTCCGGGACATCTTCCGAGCAGTACTTC.

The rearrangement links TRBV5-8 to TRBJ1-6; TRBD1 matches at 9 bases. From germline, CDR1 is SGHTS and CDR2 YDEGEE. With 3 bases clipped from V and 10 bases from J, the junction kept 5 bases outside the gene matches. This CDR3 spans 14 amino acids. CDR3 residues: CASSSNRGLSPLHF. The CDR3 DNA sequence: TGTGCCAGCAGCTCAAACAGGGGGCTGTCACCCCTCCACTTT. The variable domain in full, completed from reference TRBV5-8 and TRBJ1-6, reads EAGVTQSPTHLIKTRGQQATLRCSPISGHTSVYWYQQALGLGLQFLLWYDEGEERNRGNFPPRFSGRQFPNYSSELNVNALELEDSALYLCASSSNRGLSPLHFGNGTRLTVT.

The chain is built from TRBV20-1 and TRBJ2-5; tentative D call: TRBD1 (6 bases). Germline V gene sequence: CDR1 DFQATT, CDR2 SNEGSKA (reference sequence). The CDR3 length is 12 residues. Trimming took off 7 bases at V and 2 bases at J, with 11 bases between the two ends. The CDR3 DNA sequence: TGCAGTGGTGTGGGGGCACAAGAGACCCAGTACTTC. Its translation: CSGVGAQETQYF.

The chain has TRBV25-1 and TRBJ1-4, with a weak D call TRBD1 (5 bases). The germline gives CDR1 MGHDK, CDR2 SYGVNS. This CDR3 region has 20 residues. V was clipped by 3 bases and J by 8 bases, with 31 bases between them. The CDR3 here is CASSDPSLDKGLVFVEKLFF. CDR3 bases: TGTGCCAGCAGTGACCCATCGTTAGACAAGGGACTGGTTTTTGTGGAAAAACTGTTTTTT. The full variable domain, with the rest looked up from reference TRBV25-1 and TRBJ1-4, is EADIYQTPRYLVIGTGKKITLECSQTMGHDKMYWYQQDPGMELHLIHYSYGVNSTEKGDLSSESTVSRIRTEHFPLTLESARPSHTSQYLCASSDPSLDKGLVFVEKLFFGSGTQLSVL.

This chain connects TRBV29-1 to TRBJ1-2; 7 nucleotides match TRBD1. The CDR3 runs to 14 residues. From germline, CDR1 is SQVTM and CDR2 ANQGSEA. Losses at the gene ends were 8 bases for V and 1 base for J; bases not matched to a gene: 10. CDR3 residues: CSTQGTDGNYGYTF. For the CDR3, the DNA is TGCAGCACCCAAGGGACAGATGGTAACTATGGCTACACCTTC.

This clonotype was counted at least ten times. Written as DNA, the CDR3 is TGTGCCACCAGCAGAGATCAGGGGGCGACTGAAGCTTTCTTT. Its protein is CATSRDQGATEAFF. V and J are TRBV15 and TRBJ1-1, with 8 bases matching TRBD1. V dropped 0 bases and J dropped 5; count of bases not matched to a gene: 2. The germline gives CDR1 LNHNV, CDR2 YYDKDF (reference sequence). There are 14 residues in the CDR3. The full variable domain, rest sourced from reference TRBV15 and TRBJ1-1, is DAMVIQNPRYQVTQFGKPVTLSCSQTLNHNVMYWYQQKSSQAPKLLFHYYDKDFNNEADTPDNFQSRRPNTSFCFLDIRSPGLGDTAMYLCATSRDQGATEAFFGQGTRLTVV.

The chain is built from TRBV20-1 and TRBJ2-5, with no clear D. Germline V gene data show CDR1 as DFQATT and CDR2 as SNEGSKA (reference sequence). Between the trimmed V and J ends, which lost 8 bases and 5 bases, there was a span of 12 bases. This CDR3 contains 11 residues. The CDR3 bases are TGCAGTCGAGGCCATGGGGAGACCCAGTACTTC. It translates to CSRGHGETQYF.

This clonotype was picked up a small number of times. This rearrangement joins TRBV29-1 to TRBJ1-3; D is uncertain. V was cut by 4 bases and J by 0 bases, with 7 bases left in between. In germline, CDR1 is SQVTM, CDR2 ANQGSEA. CDR3 length: 13 residues. In DNA form, the CDR3 reads TGCAGCGTTGTCAAGGGCTCTGGAAACACCATATATTTT. Protein: CSVVKGSGNTIYF.

This clonotype was detected many times. V gene TRBV9 combines with J gene TRBJ2-2; 7 positions agree with TRBD1. CDR3 length equals 16 residues. Unmatched junction bases numbered 8, after V lost 4 bases and J lost 2 bases. Germline V gives CDR1 SGDLS, CDR2 YYNGEE. This CDR3 reads CASSPRQGRNTGELFF. In DNA form, the CDR3 reads TGTGCCAGCAGCCCACGACAGGGCCGAAACACCGGGGAGCTGTTTTTT.

This clonotype was seen only a few times. The V call is TRBV9, the J call TRBJ2-7, with TRBD1 identical over 10 bases. Per germline, CDR1 SGDLS and CDR2 YYNGEE. V lost 3 bases, J lost 3 bases, and 6 bases stayed unmatched. This CDR3 has 15 amino acids. CDR3 amino acids: CASSAGQGFYYEQYF. The CDR3 DNA reads as TGTGCCAGCAGCGCGGGACAGGGGTTTTACTACGAGCAGTACTTC.

This clonotype was counted only a few times. This rearrangement joins TRBV12-3 or TRBV12-4 to TRBJ2-1; weak D call: TRBD2 (5 bases). The germline V and J ends were trimmed by 7 bases and 9 bases, with 13 bases remaining between them. CDR3 length: 12 amino acids. CDR3 sequence (DNA): TGTGCCAGCACCTTGGGAGCGGCTGAGCAGTTCTTC. Amino acid sequence: CASTLGAAEQFF.

This clonotype appeared many times. The CDR3 reads CASSPWGGNQPQHF. The DNA for the CDR3 is TGTGCCAGCTCACCATGGGGGGGCAATCAGCCCCAGCATTTT. This chain links TRBV18 with TRBJ1-5, with D possibly being TRBD1 (5 bases). The germline V gene has CDR1 KGHSH and CDR2 LQKENI. This CDR3 contains 14 residues. V dropped 2 bases and J dropped 2 bases, with 7 bases sitting between them.

The rearrangement links TRBV7-8 to TRBJ2-2; weak D call: TRBD1 (6 bases). The germline V gene has CDR1 SGHVS and CDR2 FQNEAQ. The CDR3 runs to 15 residues. Deletions cut 4 bases from V and 3 bases from J, with 12 bases between. CDR3 residues: CASSYRVYDTGELFF. In nucleotides, the CDR3 is TGTGCCAGCAGCTACAGGGTATACGACACCGGGGAGCTGTTTTTT.

This sequence joins TRBV4-3 and TRBJ2-7; 7 bases are a match to TRBD1. There are 16 residues in the CDR3. With V trimmed by 2 bases and J by 0 bases, 7 bases remained unmatched. Germline V gene sequence: CDR1 LGHNA, CDR2 YSLEER. As DNA, the CDR3 is TGCGCCAGCAGCCAAACCCTCGGGACAGTCTCCTACGAGCAGTACTTC. Its translation is CASSQTLGTVSYEQYF.

This clonotype was seen only a few times. The chain employs TRBV10-3 and TRBJ1-1; D is undetermined. There are 14 residues in the CDR3. V was pared by 2 bases and J by 2 bases, with 9 bases between. Per the germline V gene, CDR1 is ENHRY and CDR2 is SYGVKD. In DNA, the CDR3 is TGTGCCATCAGTGAGGGTAGGGATAACACTGAAGCTTTCTTT. The encoded protein is CAISEGRDNTEAFF.

This clonotype has a count of ten or more. This rearrangement joins TRBV12-3 or TRBV12-4 to TRBJ2-1; 15 nucleotides align to TRBD2. The CDR3 consists of 18 residues. The J segment lost 0 bases and the V segment lost 8 bases, leaving 8 bases of the junction unmatched. The CDR3 spells CASQHGTSGGRSYNEQFF. The CDR3 DNA follows: TGTGCCAGCCAACATGGGACTAGCGGGGGGCGCTCCTACAATGAGCAGTTCTTC.

The sample holds many counts of this clonotype. The chain carries TRBV7-2 and TRBJ2-3; 8 bases are a match to TRBD2. This CDR3 comprises 15 residues. J lost 7 bases, V lost 6 bases, and 12 bases had no gene match. CDR1 and CDR2 from the germline V gene are SGHTA and FQGNSA. The CDR3, as DNA: TGTGCCAGCAGTTCCCTAGCGGGCTGGACAAATACGCAGTATTTT. Translated: CASSSLAGWTNTQYF.

The chain couples TRBV9 to TRBJ1-1; no reliable D call. CDR3 size: 13 residues. V shed 2 bases and J shed 0 bases, with 5 bases lying between them. Germline-derived CDR1 and CDR2 are SGDLS and YYNGEE. The chain's CDR3 is CASSVLVNTEAFF. The CDR3 DNA sequence: TGTGCCAGCAGCGTGTTGGTGAACACTGAAGCTTTCTTT.

This clonotype was seen a few times. The CDR3 here is CASSEDGNSYNEQFF. The CDR3 DNA follows: TGTGCCAGCAGCGAGGACGGGAACTCCTACAATGAGCAGTTCTTC. The rearrangement uses TRBV5-4 and TRBJ2-1; D is possibly TRBD2 (5 bases). Germline values: CDR1 SGHNT, CDR2 YYREEE (reference sequence). V was clipped by 4 bases and J by 0 bases, with 11 bases between them. The CDR3 is 15 amino acids.